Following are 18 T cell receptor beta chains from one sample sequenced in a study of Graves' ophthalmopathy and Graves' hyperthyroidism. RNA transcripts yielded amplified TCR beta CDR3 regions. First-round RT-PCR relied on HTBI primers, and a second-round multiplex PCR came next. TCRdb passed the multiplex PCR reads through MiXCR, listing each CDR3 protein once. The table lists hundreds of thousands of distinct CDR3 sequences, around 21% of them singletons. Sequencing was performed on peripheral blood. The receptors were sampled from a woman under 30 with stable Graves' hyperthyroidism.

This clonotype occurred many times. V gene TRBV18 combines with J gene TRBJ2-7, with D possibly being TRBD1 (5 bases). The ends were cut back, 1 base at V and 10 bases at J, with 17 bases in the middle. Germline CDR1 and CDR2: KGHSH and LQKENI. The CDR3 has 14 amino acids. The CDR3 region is CASSPRGSPRPQYF. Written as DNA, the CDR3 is TGTGCCAGCTCACCACGGGGCAGCCCGAGGCCCCAGTACTTC.

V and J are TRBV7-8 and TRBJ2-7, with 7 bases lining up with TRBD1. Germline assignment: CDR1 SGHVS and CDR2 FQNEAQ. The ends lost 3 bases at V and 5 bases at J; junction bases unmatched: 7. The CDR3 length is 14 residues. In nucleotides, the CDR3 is TGTGCCAGCAGCTTGTTAGAAGGGGGCAACGAGCAGTACTTC. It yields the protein CASSLLEGGNEQYF.

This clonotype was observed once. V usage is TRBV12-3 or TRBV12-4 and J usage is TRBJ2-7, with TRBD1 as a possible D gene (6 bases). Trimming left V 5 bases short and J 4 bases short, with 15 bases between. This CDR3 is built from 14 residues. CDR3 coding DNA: TGTGCCAGCAGTGTGTGGGACACTCCTTACGAGCAGTACTTC. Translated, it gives CASSVWDTPYEQYF.

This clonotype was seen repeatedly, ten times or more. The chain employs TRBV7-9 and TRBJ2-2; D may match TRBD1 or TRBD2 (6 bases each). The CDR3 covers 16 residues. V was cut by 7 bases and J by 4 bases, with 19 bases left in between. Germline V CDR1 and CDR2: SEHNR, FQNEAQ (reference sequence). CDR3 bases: TGTGCCAGCACCAGTAGATGGGGGGCCGGCACCGGGGAGCTGTTTTTT. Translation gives CASTSRWGAGTGELFF.

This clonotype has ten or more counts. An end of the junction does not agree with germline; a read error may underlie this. The CDR3 is CASSLEGQETQYF. The CDR3 DNA reads TGTGCCAGCAGTTTGGAGGGCCAAGAGACCCAGTACTTC. The chain has TRBV5-1 and TRBJ2-5, with D maybe TRBD2 (6 bases). Germline CDR1 reads SGHRS; CDR2 reads YFSETQ. The CDR3 is made up of 13 amino acids.

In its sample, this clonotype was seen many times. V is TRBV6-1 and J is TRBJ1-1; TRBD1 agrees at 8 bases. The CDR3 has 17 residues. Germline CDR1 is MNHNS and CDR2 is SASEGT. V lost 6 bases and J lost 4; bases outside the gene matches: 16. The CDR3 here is CASSGFRDRSGVTEAFF. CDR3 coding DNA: TGTGCCAGCAGCGGATTCCGGGACAGGTCAGGAGTCACTGAAGCTTTCTTT.

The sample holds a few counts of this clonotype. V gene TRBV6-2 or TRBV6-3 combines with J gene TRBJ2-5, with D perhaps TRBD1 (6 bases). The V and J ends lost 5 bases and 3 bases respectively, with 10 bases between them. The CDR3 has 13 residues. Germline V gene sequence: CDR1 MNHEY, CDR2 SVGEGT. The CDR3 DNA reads TGTGCCAGCAGTCCGCAGGGGAAAGAGACCCAGTACTTC. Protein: CASSPQGKETQYF.

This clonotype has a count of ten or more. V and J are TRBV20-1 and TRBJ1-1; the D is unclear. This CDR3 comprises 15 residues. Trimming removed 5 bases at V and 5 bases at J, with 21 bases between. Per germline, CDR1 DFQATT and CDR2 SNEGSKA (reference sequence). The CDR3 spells CSACTSSRVRTEAFF. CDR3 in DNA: TGCAGTGCTTGCACCTCGTCGAGAGTTCGGACTGAAGCTTTCTTT.

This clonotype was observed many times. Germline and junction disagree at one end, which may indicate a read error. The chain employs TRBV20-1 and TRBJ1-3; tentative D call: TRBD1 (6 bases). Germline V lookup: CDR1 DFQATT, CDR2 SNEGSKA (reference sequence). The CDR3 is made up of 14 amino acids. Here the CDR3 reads CSAFPGASANTIYF. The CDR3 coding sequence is TGCAGTGCGTTTCCAGGGGCTTCTGCAAACACCATATATTTT.

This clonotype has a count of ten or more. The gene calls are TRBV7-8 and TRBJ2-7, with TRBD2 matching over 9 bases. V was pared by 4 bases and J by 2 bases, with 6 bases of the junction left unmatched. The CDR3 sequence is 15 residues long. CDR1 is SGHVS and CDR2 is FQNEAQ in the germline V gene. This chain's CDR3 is CASSSAGGGAYEQYF. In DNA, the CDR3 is TGTGCCAGCAGCTCCGCGGGAGGGGGGGCCTACGAGCAGTACTTC.

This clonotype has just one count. CDR3 residues: CASSLWRVNTIYF. The CDR3 nucleotides are TGTGCCAGCAGTTTGTGGAGGGTCAACACCATATATTTT. The chain combines TRBV12-3 or TRBV12-4 with TRBJ1-3; no reliable D call. With 3 bases removed from V and 7 bases from J, the gap between germline ends came to 10 bases. The CDR3 spans 13 residues.

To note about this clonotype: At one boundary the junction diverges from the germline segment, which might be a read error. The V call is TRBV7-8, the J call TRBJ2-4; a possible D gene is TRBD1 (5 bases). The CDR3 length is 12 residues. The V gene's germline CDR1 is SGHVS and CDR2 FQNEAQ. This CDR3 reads CASSLNVDIKYF. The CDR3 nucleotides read TGTGCCAGCAGCTTAAACGTGGACATTAAGTACTTC.

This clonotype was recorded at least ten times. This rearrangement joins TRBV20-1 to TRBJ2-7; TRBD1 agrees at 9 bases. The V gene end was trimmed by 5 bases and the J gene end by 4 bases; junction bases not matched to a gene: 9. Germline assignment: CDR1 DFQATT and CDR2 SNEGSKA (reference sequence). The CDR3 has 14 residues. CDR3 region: CSAFRDRVPYEQYF. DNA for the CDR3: TGCAGTGCTTTCCGGGACAGGGTGCCTTACGAGCAGTACTTC.

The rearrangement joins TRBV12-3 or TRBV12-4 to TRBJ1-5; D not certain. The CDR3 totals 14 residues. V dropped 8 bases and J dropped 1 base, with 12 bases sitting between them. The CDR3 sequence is CASGQDRSNQPQHF. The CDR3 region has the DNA TGTGCCAGCGGGCAGGACCGCAGCAATCAGCCCCAGCATTTT.

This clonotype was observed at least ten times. The CDR3 region has the DNA TGTGCCAGCAGGCCTTTTCAAGAGGGCGAGCAGTACTTC. Translating it yields CASRPFQEGEQYF. The chain carries TRBV6-1 and TRBJ2-7; the D gene is possibly TRBD2 (5 bases). V lost 6 bases to trimming and J lost 6 bases, with 15 bases between them. The germline V gene has CDR1 MNHNS and CDR2 SASEGT. CDR3 length: 13 amino acids.

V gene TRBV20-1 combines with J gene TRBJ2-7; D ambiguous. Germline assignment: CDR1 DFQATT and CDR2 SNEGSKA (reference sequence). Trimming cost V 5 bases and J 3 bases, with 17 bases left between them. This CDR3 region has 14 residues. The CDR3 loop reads CSASSLGLVYEQYF. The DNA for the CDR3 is TGCAGTGCTTCATCCCTTGGATTAGTCTACGAGCAGTACTTC.

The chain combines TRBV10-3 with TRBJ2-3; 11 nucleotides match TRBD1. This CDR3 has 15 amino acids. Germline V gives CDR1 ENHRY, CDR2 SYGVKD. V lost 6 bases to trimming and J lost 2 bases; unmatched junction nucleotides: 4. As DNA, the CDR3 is TGTGCCATCAGAAGGACAGGGGGCCCCACAGATACGCAGTATTTT. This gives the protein CAIRRTGGPTDTQYF.

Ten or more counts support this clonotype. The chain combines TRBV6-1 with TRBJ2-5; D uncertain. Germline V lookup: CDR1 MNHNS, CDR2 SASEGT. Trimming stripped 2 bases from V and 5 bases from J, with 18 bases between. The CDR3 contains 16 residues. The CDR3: CASSERLGGRSETQYF. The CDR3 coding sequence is TGTGCCAGCAGTGAAAGGTTGGGCGGCAGATCCGAGACCCAGTACTTC.